The 24 T cell receptor beta chains presented below share a single source sample, sequenced in a study of shared clonotypes between healthy human individuals. The protocol was immunoSEQ multiplex PCR, while the TCRdb copy is restricted to in-frame clones and leaves out a portion. The data show about 1 million clones, with roughly 80% seen just once and approximately 1.5% held by the top ten. The sample comprised memory CD4+ T cells sorted from blood. Described subset: CD45RA-negative fraction. The receptors stem from a man in his late teens or twenties in good health.

Written as DNA, the CDR3 is TGTGCCAGCAGCGTAGCCGGCGATTCACCCCTCCACTTT. Amino acid sequence: CASSVAGDSPLHF. The chain employs TRBV9 and TRBJ1-6; no firm D call. Germline V gene data show CDR1 as SGDLS and CDR2 as YYNGEE. The ends were cut back, 0 bases at V and 8 bases at J, with 6 bases in the middle. The CDR3 consists of 13 residues.

This chain connects TRBV5-1 to TRBJ2-2; D possibly corresponds to TRBD1 (6 bases). Trimming took 0 bases from V and 6 from J, leaving 15 bases between them. The germline CDR1 and CDR2 sequences are SGHRS and YFSETQ. The CDR3 is made up of 16 amino acids. The CDR3 region has the DNA TGCGCCAGCAGCTTGGTAGTGACAGGCGGTTCCGGGGAGCTGTTTTTT. Translating gives CASSLVVTGGSGELFF.

V usage is TRBV27 and J usage is TRBJ2-5; D is undetermined. Near its end, the DNA agrees better with TRBJ2-7, so the J call may be wrong. The CDR3 is made up of 13 amino acids. Germline lookup yields CDR1 MNHEY and CDR2 SMNVEV (reference sequence). CDR3 in DNA: TGTGCCAGCAGCCCGGACGGGTCCTACGAGCAGTACTTC. Translating it yields CASSPDGSYEQYF.

The V call is TRBV28, the J call TRBJ1-5; D not resolved. CDR3 length: 13 residues. The germline V gene encodes CDR1 MDHEN and CDR2 SYDVKM. V lost 2 bases and J lost 7, with 9 bases in between. CDR3 DNA: TGTGCCAGCAGTTTAGTGGGAGGGCAGCCCCAGCATTTT. This translates into CASSLVGGQPQHF.

J is TRBJ2-5 and V is TRBV7-2, with D possibly matching TRBD1 (6 bases). Trimming removed 1 base at V and 3 bases at J, with 15 bases between. Per germline, CDR1 SGHTA and CDR2 FQGNSA. The CDR3 is 16 residues long. DNA for the CDR3: TGTGCCAGCAGCTTAGTTCAGAGCAGGGGAAAAGAGACCCAGTACTTC. Residues: CASSLVQSRGKETQYF.

The genes are TRBV29-1 and TRBJ1-2; no clear D. V gave up 3 bases and J gave up 8 bases, with 4 bases separating them. Germline CDR1 reads SQVTM; CDR2 reads ANQGSEA. The CDR3 runs 9 residues. The CDR3 sequence: CSVDSGYTF. DNA of the CDR3: TGCAGCGTTGATTCGGGCTACACCTTC.

This chain joins TRBV6-6 and TRBJ1-2; 10 nucleotides line up with TRBD1. J was trimmed by 6 bases and V by 10 bases; bases with no gene match: 11. In germline, CDR1 is MNHNY, CDR2 SVGAGI (reference sequence). The CDR3 totals 14 residues. CDR3 DNA sequence: TGTGCCACCTCCTGGGGCGGGACAGGGGATGGCTACACCTTC. As protein: CATSWGGTGDGYTF.

The chain recombines TRBV4-1 with TRBJ1-2; TRBD1 matches 9 bases. There are 16 residues in the CDR3. After removal of 1 base from V and 4 bases from J, the junction contained 7 bases not matched to a gene. CDR1 and CDR2 from the germline V gene are MGHRA and YSYEKL. The CDR3 spells CASSQGQQGALYGYTF. The DNA for the CDR3 is TGCGCCAGCAGCCAAGGGCAACAGGGGGCCCTCTATGGCTACACCTTC.

The chain is built from TRBV25-1 and TRBJ2-4, with TRBD1 matching over 9 bases. Per germline, CDR1 MGHDK and CDR2 SYGVNS. CDR3 length: 16 residues. V gave up 5 bases and J gave up 3 bases; unmatched junction bases: 8. The CDR3 DNA is TGTGCCAGCAGTCCCCGGGGACAGGGAGGCAAAAACATTCAGTACTTC. Its protein product is CASSPRGQGGKNIQYF.

The chain has TRBV30 and TRBJ1-3; D possibly corresponds to TRBD1 (5 bases). CDR3 length equals 15 residues. Per the germline V gene, CDR1 is GTSNPN and CDR2 is SVGIG (reference sequence). Trimming pared 1 base from V and 2 bases from J, leaving 12 bases between. CDR3: CAWSELRGPGNTIYF. CDR3 bases: TGTGCCTGGAGTGAGTTGAGGGGACCTGGAAACACCATATATTTT.

The chain links TRBV7-9 to TRBJ2-7, with D tentatively TRBD1 (5 bases). CDR1 is SEHNR, CDR2 FQNEAQ, per germline (reference sequence). This CDR3 has 15 amino acids. V gave up 5 bases and J gave up 4 bases, with 18 bases separating them. CDR3: CASSPTPGISYEQYF. The CDR3 nucleotides are TGTGCCAGCAGCCCGACCCCAGGGATCTCTTACGAGCAGTACTTC. The full variable domain, completed using reference TRBV7-9 and TRBJ2-7, is DTGVSQNPRHKITKRGQNVTFRCDPISEHNRLYWYRQTLGQGPEFLTYFQNEAQLEKSRLLSDRFSAERPKGSFSTLEIQRTEQGDSAMYLCASSPTPGISYEQYFGPGTRLTVT.

The chain uses TRBV7-3 and TRBJ2-2, with D perhaps TRBD1 or TRBD2 (6 bases each). The V end lost 8 bases, the J end lost 6 bases, and 19 bases lay between the germline ends. The CDR3 runs 15 residues. Germline lookup yields CDR1 SGHTA and CDR2 FQGTGA. DNA of the CDR3: TGTGCCAGCTCGCCCGGGGGCGGGTACCCCGGGGAGCTGTTTTTT. Translated, it gives CASSPGGGYPGELFF.

In regard to this clone: This sample includes further DNA sequences coding for the same CDR3. This rearrangement joins TRBV5-1 to TRBJ2-7; D gene unclear. Germline V gene lookup returns CDR1 SGHRS and CDR2 YFSETQ. The CDR3 spans 14 residues. V lost 0 bases to trimming and J lost 4 bases, with 11 bases between them. The CDR3 coding sequence is TGCGCCAGCAGCTTGGTGGGTAGCAGTTACGAGCAGTACTTC. This codes for CASSLVGSSYEQYF.

V is TRBV4-3 and J is TRBJ2-7; 10 positions match TRBD2. The CDR3 is made up of 15 amino acids. The germline V gene encodes CDR1 LGHNA and CDR2 YSLEER. V lost 0 bases to trimming and J lost 7 bases; unmatched junction nucleotides: 6. CDR3 DNA sequence: TGCGCCAGCAGCCAAGACCTAGCGGGAGTTGATGAGCAGTACTTC. Translated: CASSQDLAGVDEQYF.

The chain recombines TRBV20-1 with TRBJ2-1; D remains unclear. Germline assignment: CDR1 DFQATT and CDR2 SNEGSKA (reference sequence). There are 11 residues in the CDR3. Trimming took off 6 bases at V and 4 bases at J, with 7 bases between the two ends. This chain's CDR3 is CSATKYNEQFF. For the CDR3, the DNA is TGCAGTGCCACAAAGTACAATGAGCAGTTCTTC.

The chain is built from TRBV2 and TRBJ1-1; D is possibly TRBD1 (6 bases). Trimming pared 3 bases from V and 5 bases from J, leaving 16 bases between. The CDR3 is 15 residues long. Germline lookup yields CDR1 SNHLY and CDR2 FYNNEI. The CDR3 bases are TGTGCCAGCAGTGATAAGGGTCAGGGGCGAACTGAAGCTTTCTTT. It codes for CASSDKGQGRTEAFF.

This sequence joins TRBV7-9 and TRBJ2-1; unclear D gene. The CDR3 loop spans 12 amino acids. Germline CDR1 reads SEHNR; CDR2 reads FQNEAQ (reference sequence). Trimming removed 5 bases at V and 6 bases at J, with 8 bases between. The CDR3 is CASSPQRNEQFF. CDR3 coding DNA: TGTGCCAGCAGCCCCCAACGCAATGAGCAGTTCTTC.

DNA for the CDR3: TGCGCCAGCAGTGAGTCCGGATTGTTTACAACCGCGAACACTGAAGCTTTCTTT. This gives the protein CASSESGLFTTANTEAFF. V gene TRBV10-1 combines with J gene TRBJ1-1; D is uncertain. V dropped 0 bases and J dropped 1 base, with 18 bases sitting between them. Germline V gene lookup returns CDR1 WNHNN and CDR2 SYGVQD (reference sequence). CDR3 length: 18 residues.

The V call is TRBV6-5, the J call TRBJ2-2; D is unresolved. The CDR3 runs to 16 residues. V lost 4 bases and J lost 7, with 19 bases in between. Per germline, CDR1 MNHEY and CDR2 SVGAGI. In DNA form, the CDR3 reads TGTGCCAGCAGTTCCCCGAATGGTCTTCCGATCGGGGAGCTGTTTTTT. Translation gives CASSSPNGLPIGELFF.

The rearrangement links TRBV4-1 to TRBJ2-1; D may be TRBD1 or TRBD2 (5 bases each). Trimming pared 3 bases from V and 10 bases from J, leaving 19 bases between. The CDR3 has 15 residues. Germline V gene data show CDR1 as MGHRA and CDR2 as YSYEKL. The DNA for the CDR3 is TGCGCCAGCAGCCATCCTCCTCGAGGGGCCCGGGAGCAGTTCTTC. Translation: CASSHPPRGAREQFF.

The V and J genes are TRBV29-1 and TRBJ2-5; 8 positions match TRBD1. The J call may be mistaken, given a closer DNA end match to TRBJ2-7. The length of the CDR3 is 12 residues. Germline V CDR1 and CDR2: SQVTM, ANQGSEA. The CDR3 nucleotides read TGCAGCGCAAGGACAGGGACCTACGAGCAGTACTTC. Translated: CSARTGTYEQYF.

Details on this clone: A much larger clone differs from this one at a single base, so this may be a read error. Different DNA sequences within this sample yield the same CDR3. The chain couples TRBV5-6 to TRBJ2-5; 13 positions agree with TRBD2. This CDR3 has 16 amino acids. Germline V gene sequence: CDR1 SGHDT, CDR2 YYEEEE. V shed 0 bases, J shed 2 bases, and the junction held 1 base outside the gene matches. The CDR3 here is CASSLALAGGQETQYF. DNA for the CDR3: TGTGCCAGCAGCTTGGCACTAGCGGGGGGGCAAGAGACCCAGTACTTC.

V is TRBV19 and J is TRBJ2-7, with TRBD2 matching 12 bases. Germline CDR1 LNHDA, CDR2 SQIVND (reference sequence). The CDR3 consists of 16 residues. V lost 9 bases and J lost 5; bases outside the gene matches: 14. The CDR3 protein is CASADIGLAGKHEQYF. The CDR3 DNA sequence: TGTGCCAGCGCCGACATAGGACTAGCGGGAAAACACGAGCAGTACTTC.

This chain connects TRBV18 to TRBJ1-1; D gene uncertain. The germline V gene encodes CDR1 KGHSH and CDR2 LQKENI. Trimming stripped 6 bases from V and 3 bases from J, with 8 bases between. The CDR3 is 12 residues long. In DNA, the CDR3 is TGTGCCAGCTCGCTTACATACACTGAAGCTTTCTTT. It translates to CASSLTYTEAFF.